A single sample gave rise to the 32 T cell receptor beta chains below, sequenced in a study of cytomegalovirus exposure and HLA in healthy donors (dated by TCRdb to about 2017). The library was prepared using the immunoSEQ multiplex PCR assay. Drawn from immuneACCESS, this table holds only the in-frame rearrangements with V and J called that TCRdb kept. Clones are partly lost; checked studies trace under half to an unresolved V gene and leave the rest unexplained. This sample gives 130,000 to 150,000 clones in total; roughly four fifths of them show up just once. Together, the top ten hold under 1.5% of the sample. Sequencing input: PBMCs. The source of these receptors is a woman aged 25-40 years in good health and CMV-seronegative.

The V and J genes are TRBV4-3 and TRBJ1-6; maybe TRBD1 (5 bases). V lost 0 bases, J lost 8 bases, and 5 bases lay in between. CDR1 and CDR2 from the germline V gene are LGHNA and YSLEER. The CDR3 is 13 residues long. The CDR3 DNA reads TGCGCCAGCAGCCAAGAAGGGGATTCACCCCTCCACTTT. It yields the protein CASSQEGDSPLHF.

The V and J genes are TRBV10-3 and TRBJ2-5; 7 nucleotides line up with TRBD1. This CDR3 region has 14 residues. Losses at the gene ends were 4 bases for V and 1 base for J; bases not matched to a gene: 3. Germline V gene sequence: CDR1 ENHRY, CDR2 SYGVKD. The CDR3 bases are TGTGCCATCAGTGTAGGGGGCGTCCAAGAGACCCAGTACTTC. Residues: CAISVGGVQETQYF.

The chain recombines TRBV6-1 with TRBJ2-1; the match to TRBD2 covers 8 bases. The CDR3 runs 14 residues. Trimming at V came to 6 bases and at J to 7 bases, leaving 8 bases not matched to a gene. Germline lookup yields CDR1 MNHNS and CDR2 SASEGT. This chain's CDR3 is CASRGTGTSNEQFF. In DNA, the CDR3 is TGTGCCAGCAGGGGGACCGGGACTAGTAATGAGCAGTTCTTC.

This clone was seen just once. The rearrangement uses TRBV10-3 and TRBJ1-1; unclear D gene. Germline-derived CDR1 and CDR2 are ENHRY and SYGVKD. This CDR3 contains 12 residues. V gave up 8 bases and J gave up 7 bases, with 14 bases separating them. This CDR3 is CAISRESGEAFF. For the CDR3, the DNA is TGTGCCATCTCCCGGGAGTCGGGTGAAGCTTTCTTT.

This chain uses TRBV7-9 with TRBJ2-6; TRBD2 matches at 8 bases. Trimming removed 5 bases from V and 1 base from J; junction bases left unmatched: 10. This CDR3 is built from 18 residues. Germline V CDR1 and CDR2: SEHNR, FQNEAQ (reference sequence). CDR3 sequence (DNA): TGTGCCAGCAGCCCCGGGACTAGGCGACTATCTGGGGCCAACGTCCTGACTTTC. Translating gives CASSPGTRRLSGANVLTF.

The CDR3 region has the DNA TGCGCCAGCAGCTGGGGGACAACGAACACCGGGGAGCTGTTTTTT. Protein: CASSWGTTNTGELFF. The rearrangement uses TRBV5-1 and TRBJ2-2, with D possibly matching TRBD1 (6 bases). CDR3 length: 15 amino acids. V lost 3 bases and J 0 bases, leaving 9 bases between the germline ends. Germline CDR1 and CDR2: SGHRS and YFSETQ.

The chain recombines TRBV27 with TRBJ2-1, with 8 bases fitting TRBD1. The CDR3 spans 16 residues. Germline CDR1 is MNHEY and CDR2 is SMNVEV (reference sequence). Unmatched junction bases numbered 8, after V lost 5 bases and J lost 2 bases. The CDR3 sequence: CASSPREQGAYNEQFF. The CDR3 DNA follows: TGTGCCAGCAGTCCCAGGGAACAGGGGGCCTACAATGAGCAGTTCTTC.

V is TRBV5-6 and J is TRBJ2-5; possibly TRBD2 for D (7 bases). The CDR3 has 16 residues. Trimming took 4 bases from V and 4 from J, leaving 20 bases between them. Per the germline V gene, CDR1 is SGHDT and CDR2 is YYEEEE. CDR3: CASSRRLAGAGETQYF. The CDR3 nucleotides are TGTGCCAGCAGCCGAAGGCTGGCGGGGGCAGGAGAGACCCAGTACTTC.

This clone was observed a handful of times. This sequence joins TRBV9 and TRBJ2-1; 8 bases are shared with TRBD2. Germline lookup yields CDR1 SGDLS and CDR2 YYNGEE. The V gene end was trimmed by 3 bases and the J gene end by 4 bases; junction bases not matched to a gene: 6. The CDR3 spans 15 residues. As DNA, the CDR3 is TGTGCCAGCAGCGAAGCGGGGGCAGCTTACAATGAGCAGTTCTTC. Protein: CASSEAGAAYNEQFF. The entire variable domain, with the rest obtained from reference TRBV9 and TRBJ2-1, is as follows: DSGVTQTPKHLITATGQRVTLRCSPRSGDLSVYWYQQSLDQGLQFLIQYYNGEERAKGNILERFSAQQFPDLHSELNLSSLELGDSALYFCASSEAGAAYNEQFFGPGTRLTVL.

The genes are TRBV6-1 and TRBJ2-7; 9 bases align to TRBD1. With 6 bases clipped from V and 2 bases from J, the junction kept 2 bases outside the gene matches. This CDR3 has 13 residues. CDR1 MNHNS and CDR2 SASEGT come from the germline V gene. CDR3 region: CASRGQGTYEQYF. The CDR3 DNA is TGTGCCAGCAGAGGACAGGGGACCTACGAGCAGTACTTC.

The V call is TRBV18, the J call TRBJ1-1; TRBD1 might be the D (6 bases). Germline CDR1 and CDR2: KGHSH and LQKENI. The V gene lost 8 bases and the J gene lost 4 bases, with 23 bases spanning the gap. This CDR3 contains 16 residues. CDR3: CASDGPAGGVGTEAFF. CDR3 nucleotides: TGTGCCAGCGACGGACCGGCGGGGGGCGTAGGCACTGAAGCTTTCTTT.

J is TRBJ2-2 and V is TRBV7-3; D is possibly TRBD2 (6 bases). Deletions cut 1 base from V and 6 bases from J, with 18 bases between. Germline CDR1 SGHTA, CDR2 FQGTGA. The CDR3 consists of 17 residues. The CDR3 is CASSLIVRRDFPGELFF. CDR3 bases: TGTGCCAGCAGCTTAATAGTTAGGAGGGACTTCCCCGGGGAGCTGTTTTTT.

The chain uses TRBV6-6 and TRBJ1-2; D unclear. Trimming cost V 5 bases and J 4 bases, with 17 bases left between them. Germline-derived CDR1 and CDR2 are MNHNY and SVGAGI (reference sequence). CDR3 length: 15 amino acids. This CDR3 reads CASSKAPDSTYGYTF. The CDR3 DNA reads TGTGCCAGCAGTAAAGCCCCGGACTCCACCTATGGCTACACCTTC.

The chain carries TRBV18 and TRBJ1-5, with 11 bases matching TRBD1. The CDR3 consists of 16 residues. The trim removed 3 bases at V and 6 bases at J, leaving 7 bases unmatched. Germline CDR1 KGHSH, CDR2 LQKENI. CDR3 region: CASSPDRTGGSQPQHF. The CDR3 nucleotides read TGTGCCAGCTCACCCGACCGGACAGGGGGCTCTCAGCCCCAGCATTTT.

The chain links TRBV7-9 to TRBJ1-1, with 10 nucleotides matching TRBD1. This CDR3 comprises 15 residues. Germline CDR1 is SEHNR and CDR2 is FQNEAQ (reference sequence). Losses at the gene ends were 5 bases for V and 2 bases for J; bases not matched to a gene: 5. CDR3 in DNA: TGTGCCAGCAGCCCCCGACAGGGGGCCAACACTGAAGCTTTCTTT. Protein: CASSPRQGANTEAFF.

The CDR3 DNA reads as TGCGCCAGCAGCTTAACAGGGGATTGGGAAGCTTTCTTT. Translated: CASSLTGDWEAFF. The chain couples TRBV5-1 to TRBJ1-1; the match to TRBD1 covers 7 bases. The CDR3 sequence is 13 residues long. Per the germline V gene, CDR1 is SGHRS and CDR2 is YFSETQ. V trimming: 2 bases; J trimming: 8 bases; junction bases outside the gene matches: 6.

V gene TRBV10-3 combines with J gene TRBJ1-5; TRBD1 is a possible D gene (6 bases). Trimming took off 6 bases at V and 4 bases at J, with 13 bases between the two ends. Germline V gene lookup returns CDR1 ENHRY and CDR2 SYGVKD. This CDR3 has 14 amino acids. Written as DNA, the CDR3 is TGTGCCATCAGCAGACAGGAGACGAATCAGCCCCAGCATTTT. It specifies CAISRQETNQPQHF.

The CDR3 loop reads CASSITGRLYEQYF. DNA of the CDR3: TGTGCCAGCAGCATCACCGGGAGACTCTACGAGCAGTACTTC. The chain carries TRBV5-6 and TRBJ2-7; tentatively, D is TRBD2 (6 bases). CDR1 SGHDT and CDR2 YYEEEE come from the germline V gene. The V end lost 4 bases, the J end lost 3 bases, and 14 bases lay between the germline ends. The CDR3 loop spans 14 amino acids.

V usage is TRBV7-3 and J usage is TRBJ2-1; TRBD1 aligns across 12 bases. CDR3 size: 23 residues. Looked up from germline, CDR1 is SGHTA and CDR2 is FQGTGA. Germline trimming cut 0 bases from V and 13 bases from J; bases unmatched to any gene: 31. CDR3 amino acids: CASSLTWGDRGPGGPMVGMKQFF. In nucleotides, the CDR3 is TGTGCCAGCAGCTTAACGTGGGGGGACAGGGGGCCGGGGGGTCCAATGGTTGGGATGAAACAGTTCTTC.

The V and J genes are TRBV2 and TRBJ1-4; D gene unclear. V was trimmed by 4 bases and J by 6 bases, leaving 18 bases between them. The CDR3 spans 16 residues. Germline V gives CDR1 SNHLY, CDR2 FYNNEI. The CDR3 loop reads CASSVRFGGMYEKLFF. The CDR3 DNA sequence: TGTGCCAGCAGTGTTCGTTTTGGAGGGATGTATGAAAAACTGTTTTTT.

This chain connects TRBV7-2 to TRBJ2-3, with 7 bases that match TRBD1. Germline V gene lookup returns CDR1 SGHTA and CDR2 FQGNSA. CDR3 size: 14 residues. V shed 3 bases and J 2 bases; nucleotides not matched to a gene: 2. The CDR3 bases are TGTGCCAGCAGCTTGGACAGGCCCACAGATACGCAGTATTTT. As protein: CASSLDRPTDTQYF.

The genes are TRBV28 and TRBJ1-6, with D possibly being TRBD1 (5 bases). Germline V lookup: CDR1 MDHEN, CDR2 SYDVKM. The CDR3 is 15 amino acids. Trimming left V 7 bases short and J 8 bases short, with 18 bases between. CDR3 DNA sequence: TGTGCCAGCATCCACTTTAAAGGGGTGGATTCACCCCTCCACTTT. It encodes CASIHFKGVDSPLHF.

This rearrangement joins TRBV5-1 to TRBJ2-1, with D maybe TRBD2 (7 bases). This CDR3 has 17 amino acids. CDR1 is SGHRS and CDR2 is YFSETQ in the germline V gene. V was pared by 4 bases and J by 4 bases, with 21 bases between. DNA for the CDR3: TGCGCCAGCAGCCGGATGGCCGCGGGGGCGACATACAATGAGCAGTTCTTC. Its protein product is CASSRMAAGATYNEQFF. Combining the CDR3 with reference TRBV5-1 and TRBJ2-1 gives the whole variable domain KAGVTQTPRYLIKTRGQQVTLSCSPISGHRSVSWYQQTPGQGLQFLFEYFSETQRNKGNFPGRFSGRQFSNSRSEMNVSTLELGDSALYLCASSRMAAGATYNEQFFGPGTRLTVL.

This clone was found many times. This rearrangement joins TRBV14 to TRBJ2-3; perhaps TRBD2 as D (7 bases). Germline V lookup: CDR1 SGHDN, CDR2 FVKESK. The CDR3 runs 14 residues. V lost 4 bases and J 7 bases, leaving 15 bases between the germline ends. The CDR3 bases are TGTGCCAGCAGCCCGGGGGGCGCGTCCTATACGCAGTATTTT. As protein: CASSPGGASYTQYF.

V is TRBV29-1 and J is TRBJ2-1, with 7 bases identical to TRBD1. CDR1 and CDR2 (germline): SQVTM, ANQGSEA. The CDR3 spans 14 residues. J lost 6 bases, V lost 7 bases, and 12 bases had no gene match. The CDR3, as DNA: TGCAGCGCCCGGGTAGGGGGCCTGGGCAATGAGCAGTTCTTC. Protein: CSARVGGLGNEQFF.

The rearrangement uses TRBV7-3 and TRBJ2-1; 9 positions agree with TRBD1. CDR1 SGHTA and CDR2 FQGTGA come from the germline V gene. J lost 9 bases, V lost 5 bases, and 8 bases had no gene match. CDR3 length: 14 residues. The CDR3 here is CASSPRDRVGEQFF. The CDR3 nucleotides are TGTGCCAGCAGCCCAAGGGACAGGGTCGGTGAGCAGTTCTTC.

The V gene is TRBV28, the J gene TRBJ1-5; D is unclear. The CDR3 sequence is 15 residues long. V was pared by 10 bases and J by 6 bases, with 22 bases between. Germline values: CDR1 MDHEN, CDR2 SYDVKM. In DNA, the CDR3 is TGTGCCACCCGTAGCCCCGGCCCCGGTCCTCAGCCCCAGCATTTT. This codes for CATRSPGPGPQPQHF.

The V gene is TRBV19, the J gene TRBJ2-3; 9 positions match TRBD2. V dropped 1 base and J dropped 7; count of bases not matched to a gene: 9. The germline gives CDR1 LNHDA, CDR2 SQIVND (reference sequence). The CDR3 has 16 residues. The CDR3 DNA sequence: TGTGCCAGTAGTATAGTTGGCGGGGGGGCCTTGAATACGCAGTATTTT. Protein sequence: CASSIVGGGALNTQYF.

The rearrangement uses TRBV18 and TRBJ2-7, with 9 positions matching TRBD1. After removal of 6 bases from V and 6 bases from J, the junction contained 18 bases not matched to a gene. CDR1 and CDR2 (germline): KGHSH, LQKENI. The CDR3 sequence is 17 residues long. The CDR3 region is CASSLTPLDRGTGEQYF. The CDR3, as DNA: TGTGCCAGCTCGCTGACCCCCTTAGACAGGGGGACGGGCGAGCAGTACTTC.

The genes are TRBV2 and TRBJ1-3, with 7 bases matching TRBD1. CDR1 is SNHLY and CDR2 is FYNNEI in the germline V gene. J gave up 0 bases and V 4 bases, and 3 bases lay outside the gene matches. This CDR3 comprises 15 residues. The CDR3 is CASSGQGLSGNTIYF. The CDR3, as DNA: TGTGCCAGCAGTGGACAGGGCCTCTCTGGAAACACCATATATTTT.

The chain is built from TRBV4-2 and TRBJ2-5; maybe TRBD2 (5 bases). V was clipped by 4 bases and J by 3 bases, with 12 bases between them. Germline V lookup: CDR1 LGHNA, CDR2 YNFKEQ. This CDR3 is 14 amino acids long. This chain's CDR3 is CASSLSAAEETQYF. CDR3 in DNA: TGTGCCAGCAGCCTCTCCGCAGCGGAAGAGACCCAGTACTTC.

The chain joins TRBV18 to TRBJ2-7, with TRBD1 matching 10 bases. This CDR3 contains 14 residues. V lost 6 bases and J lost 4; bases outside the gene matches: 6. The germline V gene has CDR1 KGHSH and CDR2 LQKENI. CDR3 amino acids: CASSAGTGDYEQYF. As DNA, the CDR3 is TGTGCCAGCTCCGCCGGGACAGGGGATTACGAGCAGTACTTC. Together with reference TRBV18 and TRBJ2-7, the CDR3 gives the full variable domain: NAGVMQNPRHLVRRRGQEARLRCSPMKGHSHVYWYRQLPEEGLKFMVYLQKENIIDESGMPKERFSAEFPKEGPSILRIQQVVRGDSAAYFCASSAGTGDYEQYFGPGTRLTVT.